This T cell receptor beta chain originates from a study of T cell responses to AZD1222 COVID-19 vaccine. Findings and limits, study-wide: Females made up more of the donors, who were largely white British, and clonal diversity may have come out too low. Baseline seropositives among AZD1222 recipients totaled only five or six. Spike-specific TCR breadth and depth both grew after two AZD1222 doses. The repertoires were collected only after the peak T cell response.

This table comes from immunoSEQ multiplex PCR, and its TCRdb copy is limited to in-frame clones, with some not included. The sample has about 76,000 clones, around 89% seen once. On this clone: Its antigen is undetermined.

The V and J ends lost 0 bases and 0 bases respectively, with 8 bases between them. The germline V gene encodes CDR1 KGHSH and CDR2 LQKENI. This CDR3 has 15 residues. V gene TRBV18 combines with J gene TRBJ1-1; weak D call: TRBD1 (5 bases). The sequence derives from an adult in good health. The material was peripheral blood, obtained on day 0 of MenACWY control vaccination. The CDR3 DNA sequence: TGTGCCAGCTCACCACCTAGGGGTTTGAACACTGAAGCTTTCTTT. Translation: CASSPPRGLNTEAFF.